The present T cell receptor beta chain was sequenced within a study of Graves' ophthalmopathy and Graves' hyperthyroidism. V dropped 6 bases and J dropped 7; count of bases not matched to a gene: 12. This CDR3 has 15 amino acids. The V gene's germline CDR1 is MNHNS and CDR2 SASEGT. RNA transcripts were the source from which TCR beta CDR3 regions were amplified. The authors performed first-round RT-PCR with HTBI primers and then a second-round multiplex PCR. TCRdb reanalysed the multiplex PCR reads using MiXCR and keeps one entry per CDR3 protein. The profile shows roughly 500,000 distinct CDR3 sequences, 13% to 15% of them singletons. Concerning this clonotype: The antigen remains undetermined.

Broader study findings: Most expanded thyroid clonotypes above 0.001 frequency also appeared in blood.

This chain connects TRBV6-1 to TRBJ1-2; 9 bases match TRBD1. Sequenced input: blood. The clonotype was recovered from a woman aged 25-40 years with Graves' ophthalmopathy. The CDR3 DNA reads TGTGCCAGCAGACCGGGGCGGACAGGGGTCTCTGGCTACACCTTC. Its protein is CASRPGRTGVSGYTF.